This entry features one T cell receptor (beta chain) sequence. Its specificity is unknown. The germline V gene encodes CDR1 MGHDK and CDR2 SYGVNS. The CDR3 runs 15 residues. Between the trimmed V and J ends, which lost 3 bases and 5 bases, there was a span of 14 bases. Clones were read by immunoSEQ multiplex PCR, and TCRdb kept only the in-frame ones, dropping some. Of about 60,000 clones in the sample, approximately 85% were seen once. The data were taken from a study of T cell responses to AZD1222 COVID-19 vaccine. Points from the study as a whole: Nearly half of unique spike-specific TCRs reportedly avoided B.1.351 and B.1.1.7 mutated regions. Among vaccine-associated CD4 TCRs, coverage spanned spike, with dominance at 160-218 and 743-854.

This clonotype originated in an adult in good health. Sequences were derived from peripheral blood, sampled on day 0 of MenACWY control vaccination. The chain carries TRBV25-1 and TRBJ2-1; D call uncertain. CDR3 bases: TGTGCCAGCAGTGATCGGGCAGTCTCTAACAATGAGCAGTTCTTC. This gives the protein CASSDRAVSNNEQFF.